The T cell receptor (beta chain) described here comes from a study of identical twins. Study-level findings and limits: While abundant cord blood beta clonotypes carried fewer insertions, memory repertoires showed no such pattern.

A universal primer site was added by template switching, and unique molecular identifiers were carried by the cDNA. TCRdb reanalysed the 5' RACE reads using MiXCR and keeps one entry per CDR3 protein. The sample lists 450,000 to 650,000 distinct CDR3 sequences; around a tenth were seen once. Germline V gives CDR1 LGHDT, CDR2 YNNKEL (reference sequence). V lost 1 base and J 1 base, leaving 8 bases between the germline ends. The CDR3 is 14 amino acids. In this sample, this clonotype turned up many times. What it binds is not known. Healthy Caucasians provided all donations. The same sample was also used in a study of yellow fever vaccine responses in identical twins. That study adds: Reports say the vaccine T cell response in twins looked partly convergent and partly personalized.

The V gene is TRBV3-1, the J gene TRBJ2-7, with D unclear. The sequence derives from a woman between 18 and 30 years old in good health. Sequenced: PBMCs. The CDR3 nucleotides are TGTGCCAGCAGCCAAGGGCTCACGTCCTACGAGCAGTACTTC. The encoded protein is CASSQGLTSYEQYF.